The 20 T cell receptor beta chains in this list originate from one sample, sequenced in a study of blood T cell repertoires in COVID-19. Here immunoSEQ multiplex PCR was the method, and the copy in TCRdb shows in-frame clones only, minus some. This sample carries under 300,000 clones, more than 70% of them seen once, and the ten largest clones take roughly 2%. The specimen sequenced was PBMCs or T cells enriched from blood (not recorded which). The source is a woman aged 55 to 70 in a cohort exposed to, infected with or recovered from COVID-19 (not recorded which).

V is TRBV6-9 and J is TRBJ2-7; D is undetermined. CDR3 length: 12 amino acids. Between the trimmed V and J ends, which lost 8 bases and 1 base, there was a span of 9 bases. Germline CDR1 is MNHGY and CDR2 is SVAAGI. The CDR3 DNA sequence: TGTGCCAGCCGCGCCCGATCCTACGAGCAGTACTTC. It specifies CASRARSYEQYF.

The V gene is TRBV7-8, the J gene TRBJ1-1; weak D call: TRBD1 (6 bases). Germline assignment: CDR1 SGHVS and CDR2 FQNEAQ. This CDR3 region has 15 residues. V dropped 10 bases and J dropped 1 base, with 19 bases sitting between them. CDR3 DNA sequence: TGTGCCATCCGGCCCCTCCTACAGGGGAACACTGAAGCTTTCTTT. As protein: CAIRPLLQGNTEAFF.

J is TRBJ2-1 and V is TRBV5-8; 7 bases align to TRBD1. The CDR3 totals 15 residues. In germline, CDR1 is SGHTS, CDR2 YDEGEE. V shed 4 bases and J 2 bases; nucleotides not matched to a gene: 6. CDR3 protein: CASSEGDRTYNEQFF. The CDR3 DNA sequence: TGTGCCAGCAGCGAGGGGGACAGAACCTACAATGAGCAGTTCTTC.

The chain is built from TRBV30 and TRBJ2-5; 7 positions agree with TRBD1. Germline lookup yields CDR1 GTSNPN and CDR2 SVGIG (reference sequence). This CDR3 comprises 12 residues. Trimming removed 3 bases from V and 5 bases from J; junction bases left unmatched: 3. CDR3 DNA: TGTGCCTGGAGCTACAGGGGCGAGACCCAGTACTTC. Its protein is CAWSYRGETQYF.

The rearrangement joins TRBV6-1 to TRBJ1-4; D may be TRBD1 (5 bases). The CDR3 contains 15 residues. Trimming took 3 bases from V and 8 from J, leaving 16 bases between them. From germline, CDR1 is MNHNS and CDR2 SASEGT. The DNA for the CDR3 is TGTGCCAGCAGTGATAGCGGAGGGGTTTGGGAAAAACTGTTTTTT. It codes for CASSDSGGVWEKLFF.

The CDR3: CASSFPAYEQYF. In DNA form, the CDR3 reads TGTGCCAGCAGCTTTCCCGCCTACGAGCAGTACTTC. V gene TRBV7-9 combines with J gene TRBJ2-7; D remains unclear. V lost 3 bases, J lost 2 bases, and 5 bases lay in between. The CDR3 runs 12 residues. The V gene's germline CDR1 is SEHNR and CDR2 FQNEAQ (reference sequence).

Here the CDR3 reads CASSVYGGPFREQFF. CDR3 DNA sequence: TGTGCCAGCAGCGTATACGGCGGGCCCTTCCGTGAGCAGTTCTTC. The chain combines TRBV9 with TRBJ2-1, with a possible D match to TRBD2 (5 bases). This CDR3 is built from 15 residues. V was cut by 1 base and J by 9 bases, with 17 bases left in between. The germline V gene encodes CDR1 SGDLS and CDR2 YYNGEE.

The chain combines TRBV7-9 with TRBJ2-3, with D tentatively TRBD2 (6 bases). CDR3 length equals 13 residues. The V gene lost 6 bases and the J gene lost 5 bases, with 12 bases spanning the gap. Germline assignment: CDR1 SEHNR and CDR2 FQNEAQ (reference sequence). CDR3 residues: CASRGGLGDTQYF. CDR3 bases: TGTGCCAGCAGGGGAGGTCTAGGAGATACGCAGTATTTT. The full variable domain, completed using reference TRBV7-9 and TRBJ2-3, is DTGVSQNPRHKITKRGQNVTFRCDPISEHNRLYWYRQTLGQGPEFLTYFQNEAQLEKSRLLSDRFSAERPKGSFSTLEIQRTEQGDSAMYLCASRGGLGDTQYFGPGTRLTVL.

J is TRBJ2-7 and V is TRBV15, with 8 nucleotides matching TRBD2. Germline assignment: CDR1 LNHNV and CDR2 YYDKDF (reference sequence). CDR3 length equals 15 residues. V shed 3 bases and J 5 bases; nucleotides not matched to a gene: 9. As DNA, the CDR3 is TGTGCCACCAGCAGGGACCTTAGCGGGACCCACGAGCAGTACTTC. Protein: CATSRDLSGTHEQYF.

This chain links TRBV7-2 with TRBJ2-1, with TRBD2 matching over 13 bases. Losses at the gene ends were 5 bases for V and 4 bases for J; bases not matched to a gene: 8. Germline CDR1 and CDR2: SGHTA and FQGNSA. There are 17 residues in the CDR3. This CDR3 reads CASSPRTSGSGYNEQFF. CDR3 DNA: TGTGCCAGCAGCCCCCGGACTAGCGGGAGTGGGTACAATGAGCAGTTCTTC. The whole variable domain, filled in from reference TRBV7-2 and TRBJ2-1, reads GAGVSQSPSNKVTEKGKDVELRCDPISGHTALYWYRQSLGQGLEFLIYFQGNSAPDKSGLPSDRFSAERTGGSVSTLTIQRTQQEDSAVYLCASSPRTSGSGYNEQFFGPGTRLTVL.

The chain has TRBV7-2 and TRBJ2-5; the D gene is possibly TRBD2 (6 bases). Trimming removed 2 bases from V and 5 bases from J, with 12 bases in between. CDR3 length: 14 residues. Germline CDR1 and CDR2: SGHTA and FQGNSA. CDR3: CASSLYGDWETQYF. The DNA of the CDR3 is TGTGCCAGCAGCTTATACGGGGACTGGGAGACCCAGTACTTC.

The J gene is TRBJ1-5, the V gene TRBV6-5; a weak D match, TRBD1 (5 bases). Trimming removed 4 bases from V and 6 bases from J, with 19 bases in between. The V gene's germline CDR1 is MNHEY and CDR2 SVGAGI. This CDR3 contains 16 residues. CDR3 nucleotides: TGTGCCAGCAGTTTGGGGGGTCGAATTGGGGGTCAGCCCCAGCATTTT. Residues: CASSLGGRIGGQPQHF.

The chain links TRBV9 to TRBJ2-7; D is uncertain. The CDR3 is 14 residues long. Germline values: CDR1 SGDLS, CDR2 YYNGEE. Trimming stripped 0 bases from V and 3 bases from J, with 10 bases between. The CDR3 here is CASSVVDISYEQYF. In nucleotides, the CDR3 is TGTGCCAGCAGCGTAGTAGACATCAGCTACGAGCAGTACTTC.

The chain employs TRBV7-3 and TRBJ1-6; 9 bases match TRBD1. CDR1 SGHTA and CDR2 FQGTGA come from the germline V gene. The CDR3 loop spans 18 amino acids. Trimming removed 8 bases from V and 6 bases from J; junction bases left unmatched: 17. The CDR3 nucleotides are TGTGCCAGCCCGGGCCGGGACAGGGCCAAAGAAGCTAATTCACCCCTCCACTTT. It specifies CASPGRDRAKEANSPLHF.

This chain connects TRBV6-5 to TRBJ2-3, with D perhaps matching TRBD1 (7 bases). Trimming cost V 0 bases and J 0 bases, with 10 bases left between them. The CDR3 has 16 residues. Per the germline V gene, CDR1 is MNHEY and CDR2 is SVGAGI. The CDR3 bases are TGTGCCAGCAGTTACTCGGGGGGACAGAGCACAGATACGCAGTATTTT. Encoded protein: CASSYSGGQSTDTQYF.

The rearrangement uses TRBV24-1 and TRBJ1-1; possible D gene TRBD1, 6 bases. Germline lookup yields CDR1 KGHDR and CDR2 SFDVKD. Trimming pared 4 bases from V and 0 bases from J, leaving 11 bases between. CDR3 length: 15 amino acids. CDR3 in amino acids: CATSEGGRMNTEAFF. In nucleotides, the CDR3 is TGTGCCACCAGTGAAGGGGGACGGATGAACACTGAAGCTTTCTTT.

The chain couples TRBV15 to TRBJ2-1; 12 positions match TRBD2. Germline V CDR1 and CDR2: LNHNV, YYDKDF (reference sequence). This CDR3 contains 17 residues. The trim removed 0 bases at V and 9 bases at J, leaving 9 bases unmatched. The CDR3 sequence is CATSRDVALAGGGEQFF. The DNA of the CDR3 is TGTGCCACCAGCAGAGATGTGGCACTAGCGGGAGGTGGTGAGCAGTTCTTC.

The chain employs TRBV6-5 and TRBJ2-7; 8 nucleotides agree with TRBD1. The CDR3 has 13 amino acids. V was clipped by 6 bases and J by 2 bases; unmatched bases: 3. Germline V gives CDR1 MNHEY, CDR2 SVGAGI. DNA of the CDR3: TGTGCCAGCAGAGGGGACAGGCCCTACGAGCAGTACTTC. Amino acid sequence: CASRGDRPYEQYF.

This clone showed up just once. The chain uses TRBV18 and TRBJ2-7, with D perhaps TRBD1 (5 bases). Trimming stripped 5 bases from V and 6 bases from J, with 11 bases between. Germline assignment: CDR1 KGHSH and CDR2 LQKENI. The CDR3 runs 12 residues. CDR3 in amino acids: CASSTQGSEQYF. Here the CDR3 DNA reads TGTGCCAGCTCAACTCAGGGTAGCGAGCAGTACTTC.

CDR3 region: CASSKDRPGNTEAFF. CDR3 bases: TGTGCCAGCAGTAAGGACAGACCGGGGAACACTGAAGCTTTCTTT. This chain links TRBV6-5 with TRBJ1-1, with D possibly being TRBD1 (6 bases). The germline gives CDR1 MNHEY, CDR2 SVGAGI. This CDR3 is 15 amino acids long. Trimming stripped 5 bases from V and 1 base from J, with 14 bases between.